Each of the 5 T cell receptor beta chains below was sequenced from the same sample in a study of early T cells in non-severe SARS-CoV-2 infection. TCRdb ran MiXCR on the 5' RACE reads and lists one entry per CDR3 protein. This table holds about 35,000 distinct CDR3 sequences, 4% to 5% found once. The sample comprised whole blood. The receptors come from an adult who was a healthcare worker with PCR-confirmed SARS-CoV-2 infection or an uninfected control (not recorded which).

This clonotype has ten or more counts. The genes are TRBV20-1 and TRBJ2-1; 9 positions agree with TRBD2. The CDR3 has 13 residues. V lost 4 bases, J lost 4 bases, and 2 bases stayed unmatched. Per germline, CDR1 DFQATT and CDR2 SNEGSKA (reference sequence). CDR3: CSAKAGGYNEQFF. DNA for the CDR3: TGCAGTGCTAAGGCGGGGGGGTACAATGAGCAGTTCTTC.

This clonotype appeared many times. The CDR3 nucleotides read TGCAGTGTCGTTAGGGACACCGGGGAGCTGTTTTTT. It translates to CSVVRDTGELFF. This rearrangement joins TRBV20-1 to TRBJ2-2; the D is unclear. This CDR3 contains 12 residues. Germline V gives CDR1 DFQATT, CDR2 SNEGSKA (reference sequence). Trimming removed 7 bases at V and 3 bases at J, with 9 bases between.

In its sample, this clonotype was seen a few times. CDR3 in DNA: TGTGCCAGCTCACCCCGGGGGGGCCGAGGGGAGACCCAGTACTTC. This codes for CASSPRGGRGETQYF. The chain carries TRBV18 and TRBJ2-5; 8 bases fit TRBD2. Germline values: CDR1 KGHSH, CDR2 LQKENI. V gave up 3 bases and J gave up 5 bases; unmatched junction bases: 8. The CDR3 length is 15 residues.

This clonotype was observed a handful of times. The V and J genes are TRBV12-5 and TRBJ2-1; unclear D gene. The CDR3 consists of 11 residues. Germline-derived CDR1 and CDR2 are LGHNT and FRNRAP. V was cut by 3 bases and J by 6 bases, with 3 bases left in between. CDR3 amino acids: CASGFVNEQFF. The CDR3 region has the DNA TGTGCTAGTGGTTTCGTCAATGAGCAGTTCTTC.

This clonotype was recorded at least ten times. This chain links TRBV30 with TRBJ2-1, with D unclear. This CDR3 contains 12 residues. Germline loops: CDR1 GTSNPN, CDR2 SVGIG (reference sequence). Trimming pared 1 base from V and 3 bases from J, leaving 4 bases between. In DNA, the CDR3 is TGTGCCTGGAGTGGTGGCTACAATGAGCAGTTCTTC. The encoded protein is CAWSGGYNEQFF.